The 22 T cell receptor beta chains presented below share a single source sample, sequenced in a study of blood T cell repertoires in COVID-19. Sequenced by immunoSEQ multiplex PCR; TCRdb stores in-frame clones only, minus some. The data hold about 190,000 clones, with 70% to 90% observed a single time. The sample consisted of peripheral blood. The origin of the receptors is a woman aged 40-49 years who had recovered from COVID-19.

The rearrangement uses TRBV5-5 and TRBJ2-1, with D hard to call. Germline CDR1 and CDR2: SGHKS and YYEKEE (reference sequence). The CDR3 is made up of 15 amino acids. Trimming removed 1 base from V and 8 bases from J, with 16 bases in between. CDR3 amino acids: CASSLLTSAGDEQFF. The DNA of the CDR3 is TGTGCCAGCAGCTTGCTTACGAGCGCCGGCGATGAGCAGTTCTTC. Variable domain in full (rest from reference TRBV5-5 and TRBJ2-1): DAGVTQSPTHLIKTRGQQVTLRCSPISGHKSVSWYQQVLGQGPQFIFQYYEKEERGRGNFPDRFSARQFPNYSSELNVNALLLGDSALYLCASSLLTSAGDEQFFGPGTRLTVL.

The chain employs TRBV27 and TRBJ2-7; 9 bases align to TRBD1. Germline V gene lookup returns CDR1 MNHEY and CDR2 SMNVEV (reference sequence). The CDR3 is 19 residues long. The V and J ends lost 8 bases and 0 bases, in that order; junction bases with no gene match: 20. The CDR3 nucleotides read TGTGCCAGCCATCCTTCCGGGACAGGGCCCTTAAAATTCTCCTACGAGCAGTACTTC. This translates into CASHPSGTGPLKFSYEQYF.

The chain combines TRBV29-1 with TRBJ2-5; 7 nucleotides match TRBD1. The germline V gene has CDR1 SQVTM and CDR2 ANQGSEA. The length of the CDR3 is 12 residues. J lost 7 bases, V lost 4 bases, and 6 bases had no gene match. DNA for the CDR3: TGCAGCGTTGCCCGACAGGGCGTGACCCAGTACTTC. Its translation is CSVARQGVTQYF.

The V and J genes are TRBV4-1 and TRBJ2-1, with unresolved D. Trimming left V 0 bases short and J 4 bases short, with 10 bases between. The CDR3 contains 15 residues. The germline V gene encodes CDR1 MGHRA and CDR2 YSYEKL. DNA for the CDR3: TGCGCCAGCAGCCAAGATGCGAGCCCGTACAATGAGCAGTTCTTC. Encoded protein: CASSQDASPYNEQFF.

V gene TRBV27 combines with J gene TRBJ2-3, with a weak D call TRBD1 (7 bases). Germline CDR1 and CDR2: MNHEY and SMNVEV (reference sequence). The CDR3 extends over 15 amino acids. With 4 bases removed from V and 6 bases from J, the gap between germline ends came to 17 bases. The CDR3 sequence: CASSSNDREADTQYF. CDR3 sequence (DNA): TGTGCCAGCAGTTCAAACGACAGGGAGGCGGATACGCAGTATTTT.

The table lists this clone with a few counts. This chain connects TRBV6-4 to TRBJ2-1, with TRBD2 matching 8 bases. CDR3 size: 15 residues. CDR1 is MRHNA, CDR2 SNTAGT, per germline. V shed 3 bases and J 2 bases; nucleotides not matched to a gene: 3. CDR3 coding DNA: TGTGCCAGCAGTGATGCGGGAGGCACCTACAATGAGCAGTTCTTC. Its protein product is CASSDAGGTYNEQFF.

The gene calls are TRBV27 and TRBJ2-1, with D perhaps matching TRBD1 (6 bases). The V gene lost 0 bases and the J gene lost 0 bases, with 9 bases spanning the gap. CDR1 MNHEY and CDR2 SMNVEV come from the germline V gene (reference sequence). The length of the CDR3 is 16 residues. The CDR3 sequence: CASSLSPDSSYNEQFF. The CDR3, as DNA: TGTGCCAGCAGTTTATCCCCGGACAGCTCCTACAATGAGCAGTTCTTC.

V gene TRBV30 combines with J gene TRBJ2-2; D might be TRBD2 (5 bases). The V end was cut by 4 bases, the J end by 6 bases, with 9 bases between. The germline V gene encodes CDR1 GTSNPN and CDR2 SVGIG (reference sequence). The CDR3 is 12 amino acids. CDR3 amino acids: CAWTEGSGELFF. CDR3 nucleotides: TGTGCCTGGACCGAGGGATCCGGGGAGCTGTTTTTT.

The chain uses TRBV3-1 (or the pseudogene TRBV3-2) and TRBJ2-5, with 10 bases matching TRBD1. The CDR3 spans 15 residues. Germline CDR1 is LGHDT and CDR2 is YNNKEL (reference sequence). J lost 5 bases, V lost 4 bases, and 7 bases had no gene match. CDR3 residues: CASSLRTGGEETQYF. CDR3 DNA: TGTGCCAGCAGCCTTAGGACAGGGGGGGAGGAGACCCAGTACTTC.

This sequence joins TRBV5-5 and TRBJ2-1, with D maybe TRBD1 (6 bases). V dropped 6 bases and J dropped 10 bases, with 26 bases sitting between them. This CDR3 contains 16 residues. Looked up from germline, CDR1 is SGHKS and CDR2 is YYEKEE (reference sequence). The CDR3 nucleotides are TGTGCCAGCACCCCCTCTCAGGACAGAGTCTTTTTAGAGCAGTTCTTC. It translates to CASTPSQDRVFLEQFF. Combining the CDR3 with reference TRBV5-5 and TRBJ2-1 gives the whole variable domain DAGVTQSPTHLIKTRGQQVTLRCSPISGHKSVSWYQQVLGQGPQFIFQYYEKEERGRGNFPDRFSARQFPNYSSELNVNALLLGDSALYLCASTPSQDRVFLEQFFGPGTRLTVL.

The chain employs TRBV19 and TRBJ1-4; TRBD1 is a possible D gene (5 bases). The CDR3 sequence is 15 residues long. Germline V CDR1 and CDR2: LNHDA, SQIVND (reference sequence). With 5 bases removed from V and 3 bases from J, the gap between germline ends came to 13 bases. CDR3 nucleotides: TGTGCCAGTAGTTTTCGACAGCGTCCTAATGAAAAACTGTTTTTT. Encoded protein: CASSFRQRPNEKLFF. The full variable domain, completed using reference TRBV19 and TRBJ1-4, is DGGITQSPKYLFRKEGQNVTLSCEQNLNHDAMYWYRQDPGQGLRLIYYSQIVNDFQKGDIAEGYSVSREKKESFPLTVTSAQKNPTAFYLCASSFRQRPNEKLFFGSGTQLSVL.

This sequence joins TRBV6-1 and TRBJ2-1; no reliable D call. Trimming took off 2 bases at V and 4 bases at J, with 15 bases between the two ends. This CDR3 contains 16 residues. In germline, CDR1 is MNHNS, CDR2 SASEGT. DNA for the CDR3: TGTGCCAGCAGTGAATTAGGTGGTAGAGCGTACAATGAGCAGTTCTTC. Amino acid sequence: CASSELGGRAYNEQFF.

J is TRBJ2-1 and V is TRBV6-6; D possibly corresponds to TRBD1 (8 bases). With 5 bases removed from V and 8 bases from J, the gap between germline ends came to 19 bases. Germline CDR1 MNHNY, CDR2 SVGAGI (reference sequence). The length of the CDR3 is 15 residues. The CDR3 sequence: CASSPVWTGRDEQFF. The CDR3 DNA follows: TGTGCCAGCAGTCCCGTTTGGACAGGGAGGGATGAGCAGTTCTTC.

This chain joins TRBV3-1 (or the pseudogene TRBV3-2) and TRBJ2-5, with 9 bases fitting TRBD1. V was clipped by 4 bases and J by 2 bases; unmatched bases: 5. Germline V lookup: CDR1 LGHDT, CDR2 YNNKEL (reference sequence). CDR3 length: 15 amino acids. The CDR3, as DNA: TGTGCCAGCAGCCCCGGGACAGGGAATCAAGAGACCCAGTACTTC. Its protein product is CASSPGTGNQETQYF.

The chain employs TRBV19 and TRBJ2-4; TRBD2 aligns across 9 bases. V gave up 4 bases and J gave up 1 base; unmatched junction bases: 17. The CDR3 covers 20 residues. Germline CDR1 reads LNHDA; CDR2 reads SQIVND (reference sequence). The CDR3 DNA reads TGTGCCAGTAGTAGGGGGGGAGAGCGGGAGGTGAATACGGCCAAAAACATTCAGTACTTC. Amino acids: CASSRGGEREVNTAKNIQYF.

In DNA, the CDR3 is TGTGCCAGTAGTCCTTTCTCGGGAGGGGCCGGGGAGCTGTTTTTT. This sequence encodes CASSPFSGGAGELFF. The chain uses TRBV19 and TRBJ2-2; 8 bases line up with TRBD2. The CDR3 is 15 amino acids. Germline V gene sequence: CDR1 LNHDA, CDR2 SQIVND (reference sequence). J was trimmed by 6 bases and V by 5 bases; bases with no gene match: 8.

This clone was seen only once. The genes are TRBV3-1 (or the pseudogene TRBV3-2) and TRBJ2-1; TRBD2 agrees at 7 bases. This CDR3 is 15 amino acids long. CDR1 LGHDT and CDR2 YNNKEL come from the germline V gene (reference sequence). Germline trimming cut 1 base from V and 3 bases from J; bases unmatched to any gene: 3. CDR3 nucleotide sequence: TGTGCCAGCAGCCAAGGACTAGCTGGCTACAATGAGCAGTTCTTC. Amino acids: CASSQGLAGYNEQFF.

The CDR3 DNA sequence: TGTGCCAGCAGCGTTATAGCGGGAGCTGGCGAGCAGTTCTTC. The encoded protein is CASSVIAGAGEQFF. This chain uses TRBV6-4 with TRBJ2-1, with 9 positions matching TRBD2. Germline CDR1 is MRHNA and CDR2 is SNTAGT. V shed 6 bases, J shed 10 bases, and the junction held 10 bases outside the gene matches. This CDR3 region has 14 residues.

In this sample, this clone turned up once. The chain couples TRBV27 to TRBJ2-7; possibly TRBD1 for D (6 bases). There are 13 residues in the CDR3. Germline-derived CDR1 and CDR2 are MNHEY and SMNVEV (reference sequence). V was cut by 4 bases and J by 5 bases, with 12 bases left in between. The CDR3 here is CASSWGQQDEQYF. In nucleotides, the CDR3 is TGTGCCAGCAGTTGGGGACAACAGGACGAGCAGTACTTC.

The CDR3 DNA reads TGTGCCAGCAGTTTTTCCTTGGGCCGAGCCGGGGAGCTGTTTTTT. Protein sequence: CASSFSLGRAGELFF. The J gene is TRBJ2-2, the V gene TRBV28; D gene ambiguous. Deletions cut 3 bases from V and 6 bases from J, with 14 bases between. Germline V gene lookup returns CDR1 MDHEN and CDR2 SYDVKM. CDR3 length: 15 residues.

The V and J genes are TRBV13 and TRBJ1-3, with D possibly TRBD1 on 5 matching bases. V was cut by 5 bases and J by 1 base, with 9 bases left in between. CDR1 PRHDT and CDR2 FYEKMQ come from the germline V gene (reference sequence). The CDR3 totals 14 residues. CDR3: CASSRDSSGNTIYF. The DNA for the CDR3 is TGTGCCAGCAGCCGGGACTCGTCTGGAAACACCATATATTTT. Full variable domain (missing parts from reference TRBV13 and TRBJ1-3): AAGVIQSPRHLIKEKRETATLKCYPIPRHDTVYWYQQGPGQDPQFLISFYEKMQSDKGSIPDRFSAQQFSDYHSELNMSSLELGDSALYFCASSRDSSGNTIYFGEGSWLTVV.

This chain joins TRBV29-1 and TRBJ2-7; 7 bases fit TRBD1. There are 11 residues in the CDR3. Germline V gives CDR1 SQVTM, CDR2 ANQGSEA. V gave up 6 bases and J gave up 4 bases; unmatched junction bases: 3. CDR3 coding DNA: TGCAGCGTAGGGACAGCGTACGAGCAGTACTTC. Amino acids: CSVGTAYEQYF.